This is a list of T cell receptor beta chains from one sample in a study of T cell responses to AZD1222 COVID-19 vaccine. TCRdb's table, derived via immunoSEQ multiplex PCR, lists solely in-frame clones and lacks some. The sample lists 110,000 to 150,000 clones, almost 90% occurring once. The specimen was peripheral blood, collected on day 0 of AZD1222 vaccination. The receptor set was obtained from an adult in good health. CDR3s include the opening cysteine and the closing phenylalanine or tryptophan. The order of the fields is V gene, J gene, D gene, clone size, CDR3 length, CDR3 protein, CDR3 DNA. The D gene is left open where the match is weak. A clone size is listed for some rows: how often the clone was seen (once, few, many), or a class if it is expanded.

v_call: TRBV4-3
j_call: TRBJ2-7
d_call: -
clone_size: -
cdr3_length: 14
cdr3_aa: CASSQSLLAGEQYF
cdr3_nt: TGCGCCAGCAGCCAATCTTTACTAGCCGGCGAGCAGTACTTC

v_call: TRBV9
j_call: TRBJ2-6
d_call: -
clone_size: -
cdr3_length: 16
cdr3_aa: CASSVGGSTGANVLTF
cdr3_nt: TGTGCCAGCAGCGTAGGGGGGTCCACTGGGGCCAACGTCCTGACTTTC

v_call: TRBV10-3
j_call: TRBJ1-2
d_call: -
clone_size: -
cdr3_length: 16
cdr3_aa: CAIPDEGPAPNYGYTF
cdr3_nt: TGTGCCATCCCGGACGAGGGGCCCGCTCCTAACTATGGCTACACCTTC

v_call: TRBV11-2
j_call: TRBJ2-3
d_call: TRBD2
clone_size: -
cdr3_length: 17
cdr3_aa: CASSLVAASGPTDTQYF
cdr3_nt: TGTGCCAGCAGCTTAGTAGCGGCTAGCGGACCCACAGATACGCAGTATTTT

v_call: TRBV10-3
j_call: TRBJ1-1
d_call: TRBD1
clone_size: -
cdr3_length: 13
cdr3_aa: CAIKEGTDTEAFF
cdr3_nt: TGTGCCATCAAGGAAGGGACAGACACTGAAGCTTTCTTT

v_call: TRBV27
j_call: TRBJ1-1
d_call: -
clone_size: -
cdr3_length: 13
cdr3_aa: CASTSGENTEAFF
cdr3_nt: TGTGCCAGCACCTCCGGGGAGAACACTGAAGCTTTCTTT

v_call: TRBV9
j_call: TRBJ1-5
d_call: TRBD1
clone_size: -
cdr3_length: 15
cdr3_aa: CASSQGGNSNQPQHF
cdr3_nt: TGTGCCAGCAGCCAAGGGGGCAATAGCAATCAGCCCCAGCATTTT

v_call: TRBV19
j_call: TRBJ2-7
d_call: TRBD2
clone_size: once
cdr3_length: 15
cdr3_aa: CASSPGTSDLYEQYF
cdr3_nt: TGTGCCAGTAGTCCCGGGACTAGCGACCTCTACGAGCAGTACTTC

v_call: TRBV10-3
j_call: TRBJ2-2
d_call: -
clone_size: -
cdr3_length: 14
cdr3_aa: CAIKTVTNTGELFF
cdr3_nt: TGTGCCATCAAAACAGTTACGAACACCGGGGAGCTGTTTTTT

v_call: TRBV19
j_call: TRBJ2-7
d_call: TRBD1
clone_size: few
cdr3_length: 16
cdr3_aa: CASSYDPTGLTYEQYF
cdr3_nt: TGTGCCAGTAGTTATGACCCGACAGGGCTAACCTACGAGCAGTACTTC

v_call: TRBV2
j_call: TRBJ1-2
d_call: -
clone_size: -
cdr3_length: 15
cdr3_aa: CASSEEARIGYGYTF
cdr3_nt: TGTGCCAGCAGTGAAGAGGCTCGGATCGGCTATGGCTACACCTTC

v_call: TRBV4-3
j_call: TRBJ2-1
d_call: -
clone_size: once
cdr3_length: 14
cdr3_aa: CASSQDWAPLRQFF
cdr3_nt: TGCGCCAGCAGCCAAGATTGGGCTCCTCTAAGGCAGTTCTTC

v_call: TRBV11-2
j_call: TRBJ2-3
d_call: -
clone_size: once
cdr3_length: 17
cdr3_aa: CASSQWVEWVVTDTQYF
cdr3_nt: TGTGCCAGCAGCCAATGGGTAGAGTGGGTGGTCACAGATACGCAGTATTTT

v_call: TRBV6-5
j_call: TRBJ1-2
d_call: -
clone_size: -
cdr3_length: 15
cdr3_aa: CASSYSGDGGYGYTF
cdr3_nt: TGTGCCAGCAGTTACTCCGGCGATGGTGGCTATGGCTACACCTTC

v_call: TRBV30
j_call: TRBJ2-1
d_call: TRBD2
clone_size: -
cdr3_length: 15
cdr3_aa: CAWSRLAGTYNEQFF
cdr3_nt: TGTGCCTGGAGTCGACTAGCGGGGACCTACAATGAGCAGTTCTTC

v_call: TRBV7-9
j_call: TRBJ2-1
d_call: -
clone_size: -
cdr3_length: 15
cdr3_aa: CASSLRRGGNNEQFF
cdr3_nt: TGTGCCAGCAGCTTAAGGAGAGGGGGTAACAATGAGCAGTTCTTC

v_call: TRBV30
j_call: TRBJ2-1
d_call: -
clone_size: -
cdr3_length: 11
cdr3_aa: CAWSAGNEQFF
cdr3_nt: TGTGCCTGGAGTGCCGGGAATGAGCAGTTCTTC

v_call: TRBV1
j_call: TRBJ1-2
d_call: -
clone_size: -
cdr3_length: 16
cdr3_aa: CTSSLLGKRLNYGYTF
cdr3_nt: TGCACCAGCAGCCTCCTCGGAAAAAGACTTAACTATGGCTACACCTTC

v_call: TRBV30
j_call: TRBJ1-2
d_call: -
clone_size: -
cdr3_length: 15
cdr3_aa: CAWSVRIPPRDGYTF
cdr3_nt: TGTGCCTGGAGTGTACGAATCCCCCCGCGGGATGGCTACACCTTC

v_call: TRBV7-2
j_call: TRBJ1-2
d_call: -
clone_size: once
cdr3_length: 13
cdr3_aa: CASSLTGRHGYTF
cdr3_nt: TGTGCCAGCAGCTTAACAGGGCGGCATGGCTACACCTTC